One sample yielded the 6 T cell receptor beta chains listed below, sequenced in a study of cytomegalovirus exposure and HLA in healthy donors. This PCR relied on a set of 60 Vbeta primers and 13 Jbeta primers. Using immunoSEQ multiplex PCR, the repertoire was profiled, and TCRdb retains in-frame clones only, with some absent. The sample has around 300,000 clones, more than 55% seen once. The sample consisted of PBMCs. The receptors stem from a female donor in good health and CMV-seronegative.

This chain joins TRBV9 and TRBJ1-5; TRBD1 is a possible D gene (6 bases). Germline-derived CDR1 and CDR2 are SGDLS and YYNGEE. The CDR3 runs 15 residues. Trimming took off 4 bases at V and 8 bases at J, with 19 bases between the two ends. This CDR3 is CASSKDETGRKPQHF. CDR3 DNA: TGTGCCAGCAGCAAGGACGAGACAGGCCGCAAGCCCCAGCATTTT.

This clone was found once. The CDR3 DNA sequence: TGTGCCAGCAGCCTCCGACAGGGGCGCAGCACAGATACGCAGTATTTT. Its translation: CASSLRQGRSTDTQYF. The V gene is TRBV5-4, the J gene TRBJ2-3; 8 nucleotides match TRBD1. Trimming cost V 4 bases and J 0 bases; bases outside gene matches: 7. Germline V gives CDR1 SGHNT, CDR2 YYREEE (reference sequence). The CDR3 contains 16 residues.

The gene calls are TRBV29-1 and TRBJ2-3; D is perhaps TRBD2 (6 bases). Germline V lookup: CDR1 SQVTM, CDR2 ANQGSEA. The CDR3 has 13 residues. Trimming took off 7 bases at V and 6 bases at J, with 17 bases between the two ends. CDR3 protein: CSADSGPRDTQYF. CDR3 coding DNA: TGCAGCGCAGATAGCGGACCTAGGGATACGCAGTATTTT.

This clone is a singleton in its sample. The gene calls are TRBV27 and TRBJ2-1, with TRBD2 matching over 13 bases. J was trimmed by 6 bases and V by 4 bases; bases with no gene match: 3. This CDR3 contains 15 residues. Germline V CDR1 and CDR2: MNHEY, SMNVEV (reference sequence). CDR3: CASSSGLAGINEQFF. DNA of the CDR3: TGTGCCAGCAGTTCGGGACTAGCGGGGATCAATGAGCAGTTCTTC.

The rearrangement uses TRBV5-1 and TRBJ1-1, with 12 bases lining up with TRBD1. After removal of 0 bases from V and 10 bases from J, the junction contained 10 bases not matched to a gene. The germline gives CDR1 SGHRS, CDR2 YFSETQ. The CDR3 is 16 residues long. This CDR3 is CASSLGIPGQGAPAFF. Here the CDR3 DNA reads TGCGCCAGCAGCTTGGGGATACCGGGACAGGGGGCCCCAGCTTTCTTT.

This clone was detected only once. V gene TRBV7-8 combines with J gene TRBJ2-5; D not certain. Trimming pared 5 bases from V and 4 bases from J, leaving 8 bases between. Germline values: CDR1 SGHVS, CDR2 FQNEAQ. The CDR3 is made up of 12 amino acids. CDR3 residues: CASSSVRETQYF. The CDR3 DNA sequence: TGTGCCAGCAGCAGTGTCAGAGAGACCCAGTACTTC.